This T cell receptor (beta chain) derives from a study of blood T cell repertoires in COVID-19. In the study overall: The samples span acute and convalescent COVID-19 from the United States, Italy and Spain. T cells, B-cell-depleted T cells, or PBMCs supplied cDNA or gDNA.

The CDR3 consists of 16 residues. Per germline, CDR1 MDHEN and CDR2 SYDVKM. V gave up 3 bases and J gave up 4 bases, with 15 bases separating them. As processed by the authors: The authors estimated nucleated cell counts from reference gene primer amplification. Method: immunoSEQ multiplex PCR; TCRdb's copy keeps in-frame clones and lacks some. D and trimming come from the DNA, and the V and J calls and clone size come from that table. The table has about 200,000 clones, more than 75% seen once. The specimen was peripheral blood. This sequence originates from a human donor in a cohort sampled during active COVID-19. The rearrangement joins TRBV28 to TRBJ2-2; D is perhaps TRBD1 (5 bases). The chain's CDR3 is CASSFFKGSGTGELFF. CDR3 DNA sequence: TGTGCCAGCAGTTTTTTTAAGGGGTCGGGCACCGGGGAGCTGTTTTTT.